This TCR beta chain was sequenced in a study of blood T cell repertoires in COVID-19 (dated by TCRdb to 2018 to 2021). With respect to the entire study: Samples from collaborators originated in the United States, Italy and Spain and spanned both the acute and convalescent phases of COVID-19. The prospective study material was composed of cDNA or gDNA derived from T cells, B-cell-depleted T cells, or PBMCs. The dataset comprised deeply sampled blood TCRbeta repertoires from subjects exposed to, actively infected with, or recovered from COVID-19. A freely available public database, intended as a resource for researchers studying the immune response to SARS-CoV-2, is where the repertoires were released. Samples came from the ongoing ImmuneRACE study (first 160 participants) plus 1,254 subjects from 6 global collaborators. A de-identified subject ID, COVID-19 status, age in years and sex were almost always included in the sample metadata. Where available, HLA class I and class II types were obtained from metadata supplied by the sample provider rather than from assay-based typing. What the authors observed across the whole study: The quantity of clinical and demographic metadata differed by source and by participant and was supplied without curation.

Whole blood was collected in K2EDTA tubes by collaborating institutions according to the institutions' own protocols. For TCRbeta analysis, collaborators shipped samples as frozen whole blood, isolated PBMCs, or DNA extracted from either of those sample types. With regard to this clone: What this receptor recognizes is not known. The input lacks base qualities; no much larger clone sits a single base away.

TCRbeta CDR3 regions were amplified from genomic DNA by means of the immunoSEQ Assay, a bias-controlled multiplex PCR. In the authors' own workflow: The number of nucleated cells in each sample was estimated from the amplification of reference gene primers within the assay. To quantify the absolute abundance of each unique TCRbeta CDR3 rearrangement, sequence reads were collapsed and filtered. For each sample, productive Simpson clonality was calculated as the square root of Simpson's diversity index over productive rearrangements. Entries here come from immuneACCESS through TCRdb and include only in-frame sequences with V and J called. Some clones fail to appear in such tables; in the studies checked, an unresolved V gene covers under half of the shortfall, and the cause of the remainder is unknown. That table gives V, J and clone size, and the DNA gave D and trimming. This sample gives about 190,000 clones in total; roughly 91% of them show up just once. Less than 5.5% of the sample is taken by the ten largest.

This receptor was taken from a human donor in a cohort sampled during active COVID-19. Sequenced input: peripheral blood.

The nucleotide sequence is given as TGTGCCAGCAGCCAAGGAGGGGGACAAAAATGGAACGAGCAGTACTTC. This is translated as CASSQGGGQKWNEQYF. The sequence is built from TRBV3-1 (or the pseudogene TRBV3-2) and TRBJ2-7; a tentative D match to TRBD1 spans 6 bases. CDR1 LGHDT and CDR2 YNNKEL are derived from the germline V gene (reference sequence). V gives up 1 base and J gives up 5 bases, and the segment between their germline ends measures 18 bases. From its cysteine to its phenylalanine, the CDR3 spans 16 amino acids. Only the CDR3 DNA stays, 48 bases, in frame from base 1.